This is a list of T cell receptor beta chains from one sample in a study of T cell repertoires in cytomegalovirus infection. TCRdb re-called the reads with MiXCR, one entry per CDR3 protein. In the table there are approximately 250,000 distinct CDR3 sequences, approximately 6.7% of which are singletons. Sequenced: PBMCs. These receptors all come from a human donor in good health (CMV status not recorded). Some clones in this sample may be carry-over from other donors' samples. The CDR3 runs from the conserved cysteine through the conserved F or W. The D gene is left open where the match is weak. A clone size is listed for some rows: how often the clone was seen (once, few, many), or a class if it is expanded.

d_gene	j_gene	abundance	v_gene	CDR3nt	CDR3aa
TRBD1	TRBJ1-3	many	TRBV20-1	TGCAGTGCTGGGGAAGCGACAGGGCCGGGGGGAAACACCATATATTTT	CSAGEATGPGGNTIYF
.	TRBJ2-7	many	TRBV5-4	TGTGCCAGCAGCAGGACCGGGACCAAATCCTACGAGCAGTACTTC	CASSRTGTKSYEQYF
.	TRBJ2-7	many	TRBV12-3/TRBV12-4	TGTGCCAGCAGTTCGGACTATCGGAAGTACGAGCAGTACTTC	CASSSDYRKYEQYF
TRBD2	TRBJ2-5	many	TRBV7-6	TGTGCCAGCAGCTTATTGTCCCGGGGGGTAGGAGAGACCCAGTACTTC	CASSLLSRGVGETQYF
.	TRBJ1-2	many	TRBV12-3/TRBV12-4	TGTGCCAGCAGTTTAGCGGGTTCTAACTATGGCTACACCTTC	CASSLAGSNYGYTF
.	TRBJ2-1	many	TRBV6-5	TGTGCCAGCAGCTATGAACTTTCTAGCTCCTACAATGAGCAGTTCTTC	CASSYELSSSYNEQFF
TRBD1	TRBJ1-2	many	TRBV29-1	TGCAGCGTTGACGACAGGGGGCAAGGCTATGGCTACACCTTC	CSVDDRGQGYGYTF
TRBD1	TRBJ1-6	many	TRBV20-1	TGCAGTGCTAGAGGACAGGGGAGTGTACCCCTCCACTTT	CSARGQGSVPLHF
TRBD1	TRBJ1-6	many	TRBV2	TGTGCCAGCACCGTCACCGGGACAGGAAATTCACCCCTCCACTTT	CASTVTGTGNSPLHF
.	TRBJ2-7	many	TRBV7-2	TGTGCCAGCAGCTTCGGGGCAGGAACCTACGAGCAGTACTTC	CASSFGAGTYEQYF
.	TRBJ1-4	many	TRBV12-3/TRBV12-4	TGTGCCAGCAGTTTAGGGGGACCTGGGGATGAAAAACTGTTTTTT	CASSLGGPGDEKLFF
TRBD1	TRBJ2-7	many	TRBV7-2	TGTGCCAGCAGGATCAGGGGGCACGAGCAGTACTTC	CASRIRGHEQYF
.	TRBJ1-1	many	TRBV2	TGTGCCAGCCAGACAGGATTGAACACTGAAGCTTTCTTT	CASQTGLNTEAFF
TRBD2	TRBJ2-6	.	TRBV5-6	TGTGCCAGCAGCGGCGGGGGGCGAGACGTCCTGACTTTC	CASSGGGRDVLTF
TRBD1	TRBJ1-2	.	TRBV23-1	TGCGCCAGCAGTCAATCGTTCCAGGGGGCTCCTAACTATGGCTACACCTTC	CASSQSFQGAPNYGYTF
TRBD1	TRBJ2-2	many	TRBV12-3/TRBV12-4	TGTGCCAGCAGTGATCCGGGACAGGGGTATACCGGGGAGCTGTTTTTT	CASSDPGQGYTGELFF
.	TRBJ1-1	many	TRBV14	TGTGCCAGCAGCCAACTGGCGGGTTTGGGTCGCACTGAAGCTTTCTTT	CASSQLAGLGRTEAFF
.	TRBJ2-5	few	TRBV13	TGTGCCAGCAGCCGACGGACAGCCCTCCAAGAGACCCAGTACTTC	CASSRRTALQETQYF
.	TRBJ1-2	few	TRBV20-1	TGCAGTGCCCACAGGGCCCTCGATGGCTACACCTTC	CSAHRALDGYTF
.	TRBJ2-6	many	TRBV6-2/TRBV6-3	TGTGCCAGCCGAGCCTGGGAGACAGGGGCCAACGTCCTGACTTTC	CASRAWETGANVLTF
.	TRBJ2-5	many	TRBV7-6	TGTGCCAGCAGCTTAGAGTGGAGGGGGCGTCAAGAGACCCAGTACTTC	CASSLEWRGRQETQYF
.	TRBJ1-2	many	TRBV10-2	TGCGCCAGCAGTGACCCCGGGAACTATGGCTACACCTTC	CASSDPGNYGYTF
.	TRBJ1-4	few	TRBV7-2	TGTGCCAGCAGCGAAGGGCGTGCTAATGAAAAACTGTTTTTT	CASSEGRANEKLFF
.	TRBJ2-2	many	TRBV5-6	TGTGCCAGCAGCCCCGACCCTATGACCGGGGAGCTGTTTTTT	CASSPDPMTGELFF
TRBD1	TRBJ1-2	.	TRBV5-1	TGCGCCAGCAGCTTGGCGTTAACAGGGACAGGCAACTATGGCTACACCTTC	CASSLALTGTGNYGYTF
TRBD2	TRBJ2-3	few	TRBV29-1	TGCAGCGTTGGGACTAGCGGGGATAATACGCAGTATTTT	CSVGTSGDNTQYF
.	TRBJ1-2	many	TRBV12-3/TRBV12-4	TGTGCCAGCAGGTTACAGGGATTTGACGGCTACACCTTC	CASRLQGFDGYTF
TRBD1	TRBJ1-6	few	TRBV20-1	TGCAGTGCCCCGAAGGACAGGGTGAATTCACCCCTCCACTTT	CSAPKDRVNSPLHF
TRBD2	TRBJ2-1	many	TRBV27	TGTGCCAGCAGCAGGACGGTGGGGGGGGGATCCTACAATGAGCAGTTCTTC	CASSRTVGGGSYNEQFF